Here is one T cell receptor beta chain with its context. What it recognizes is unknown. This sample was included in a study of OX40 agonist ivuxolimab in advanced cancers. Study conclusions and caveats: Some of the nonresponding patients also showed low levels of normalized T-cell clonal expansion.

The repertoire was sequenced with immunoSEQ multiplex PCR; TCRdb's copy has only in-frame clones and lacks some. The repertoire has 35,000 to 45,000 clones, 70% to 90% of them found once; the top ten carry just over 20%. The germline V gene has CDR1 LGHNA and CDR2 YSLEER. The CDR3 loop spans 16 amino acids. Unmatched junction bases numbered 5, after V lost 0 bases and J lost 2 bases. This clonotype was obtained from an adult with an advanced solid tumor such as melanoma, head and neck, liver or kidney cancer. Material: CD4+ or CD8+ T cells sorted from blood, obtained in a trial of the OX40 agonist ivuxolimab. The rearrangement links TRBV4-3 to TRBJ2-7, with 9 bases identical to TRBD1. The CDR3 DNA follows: TGCGCCAGCAGCCAAGAACCGACAGGGGGTGCCTACGAGCAGTACTTC. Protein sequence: CASSQEPTGGAYEQYF.